Listed below are T cell receptor beta chains from one sample, sequenced in a study of blood T cell repertoires in COVID-19. The table came from immunoSEQ multiplex PCR; TCRdb's copy has only in-frame clones and leaves some out. The sample lists 200,000 to 250,000 clones; about 80% were seen once. The sample taken for sequencing was peripheral blood. The origin of the receptors is a woman between 45 and 60 years old with acute or convalescent COVID-19. Each CDR3 is given with its conserved first and last residue. D genes are given only for firm matches. Only some rows state a clone size, as once, few, many or a class for expanded clones.

v_gene,j_gene,d_gene,abundance,CDR3nt,CDR3aa
TRBV14,TRBJ2-1,TRBD1,.,TGTGCCAGCAGCCAAAGAGAGGGACAGGGAAACAATGAGCAGTTCTTC,CASSQREGQGNNEQFF
TRBV7-8,TRBJ2-7,TRBD1,.,TGTGCCAGCAGTCTCCGTACAGGGGCCACCTACGAGCAGTACTTC,CASSLRTGATYEQYF
TRBV12-3/TRBV12-4,TRBJ2-1,.,.,TGTGCCAGCAGTCAAAGAGGTACTCGACAGTTCTTC,CASSQRGTRQFF
TRBV15,TRBJ1-1,.,.,TGTGCCACCAGCAGAGATCGGAGAGGGTTGAACACTGAAGCTTTCTTT,CATSRDRRGLNTEAFF
TRBV6-5,TRBJ1-2,TRBD1,.,TGTGCCAGCATCCCAACACAGGGGTACCCCTATGGCTACACCTTC,CASIPTQGYPYGYTF
TRBV10-2,TRBJ1-5,.,.,TGCGCCAGCAGTGAGCGGGGGGCTAGTCAGCCCCAGCATTTT,CASSERGASQPQHF
TRBV19,TRBJ1-1,.,.,TGTGCCAGTAGTATAGAGAGAGGCTCTGAAGCTTTCTTT,CASSIERGSEAFF
TRBV6-4,TRBJ2-3,.,once,TGTGCCAGCAGTGACAAGGCAGGGGGGACAGATACGCAGTATTTT,CASSDKAGGTDTQYF
TRBV6-6,TRBJ1-4,.,.,TGTGCCAGCAAACTACAGGCAACTAATGAAAAACTGTTTTTT,CASKLQATNEKLFF
TRBV28,TRBJ1-2,TRBD1,.,TGTGCCGGATCGACAGGGACCTATGGCTACACCTTC,CAGSTGTYGYTF
TRBV5-1,TRBJ1-1,TRBD1,.,TGCGCCAGCCTCCAGACAGGGGGGGACACTGAAGCTTTCTTT,CASLQTGGDTEAFF
TRBV28,TRBJ2-5,TRBD1,.,TGTGCCAGCAGCGACAGGGATAGAGAGACCCAGTACTTC,CASSDRDRETQYF
TRBV2,TRBJ1-6,TRBD1,.,TGTGCCAGTCATGCGAATTCCAGGGGGCGCAGGGATTCACCCCTCCACTTT,CASHANSRGRRDSPLHF
TRBV19,TRBJ2-7,.,once,TGTGCCAGTACCGAGGAGGGGAATTACGAGCAGTACTTC,CASTEEGNYEQYF
TRBV6-5,TRBJ2-1,TRBD2,.,TGTGCCAGCAGTCTCGGACTAGCGGGAGATGAGCAGTTCTTC,CASSLGLAGDEQFF
TRBV12-5,TRBJ1-1,.,.,TGTGCTAGTGGTTCCTCCAGGGATGGGACTGAAGCTTTCTTT,CASGSSRDGTEAFF
TRBV7-6,TRBJ1-3,.,.,TGTGCCAGCAGCTTAGGGGGCAGTAGCTCTGGAAACACCATATATTTT,CASSLGGSSSGNTIYF
TRBV14,TRBJ2-5,.,few,TGTGCCAGCAGCCAACTAGGGGTCGGGGAGACCCAGTACTTC,CASSQLGVGETQYF
TRBV7-8,TRBJ2-1,TRBD2,.,TGTGCCAGCAGGCCTAGCGGCCGGTACAATGAGCAGTTCTTC,CASRPSGRYNEQFF
TRBV19,TRBJ1-1,.,few,TGTGCCAGTAGTATAACAGGGTTTATGACTGAAGCTTTCTTT,CASSITGFMTEAFF
TRBV30,TRBJ1-1,TRBD1,.,TGTGCCTCGGCGGACAGGGCGGAGGCTTTCTTT,CASADRAEAFF
TRBV2,TRBJ2-5,.,few,TGTGCCAGCAGTGAACCTGAAGGGGGCCAAGAGACCCAGTACTTC,CASSEPEGGQETQYF
TRBV6-2/TRBV6-3,TRBJ1-4,TRBD1,.,TGTGCCAGCAGTATGGACAGGGTGGAAAAACTGTTTTTT,CASSMDRVEKLFF
TRBV7-3,TRBJ1-6,.,.,TGTGCCAGCAGCTTAAACGCGGTCCCGGGTGTGGGTTCACCCCTCCACTTT,CASSLNAVPGVGSPLHF
TRBV3-1/TRBV3-2,TRBJ2-4,.,.,TGTGCCAGCAGCCAAGGACAGTACGAAAACATTCAGTACTTC,CASSQGQYENIQYF
TRBV15,TRBJ1-4,.,.,TGTGCCACCAGCAGAGATTGGACAGAGTCCACTAATGAAAAACTGTTTTTT,CATSRDWTESTNEKLFF
TRBV5-8,TRBJ1-6,TRBD1,.,TGTGCCAGCAGCGACAGGGGAAATTCACCCCTCCACTTT,CASSDRGNSPLHF
TRBV7-9,TRBJ2-7,TRBD1,.,TGTGCCAGCAGCGATAACAGGGGGCTCGGCGAGCAGTACTTC,CASSDNRGLGEQYF
TRBV5-8,TRBJ2-7,.,once,TGTGCCAGCAGCCTCGATTTTGGGGGGAGCTCCTACGAGCAGTACTTC,CASSLDFGGSSYEQYF
TRBV11-2,TRBJ1-3,TRBD1,.,TGTGCCAGCAGCATATACAGGGGGTCCGGAAACACCATATATTTT,CASSIYRGSGNTIYF
TRBV6-6,TRBJ2-7,TRBD1,.,TGTGCCAGCAGTTACGTAGGACAGGAGTACTTC,CASSYVGQEYF
TRBV7-2,TRBJ2-5,.,.,TGTGCCAGCAGCCGAGGCCCGGCGGAGACCCAGTACTTC,CASSRGPAETQYF
TRBV5-6,TRBJ2-5,TRBD2,.,TGTGCCAGCAGCTTTGGCGGGGGTGAGACCCAGTACTTC,CASSFGGGETQYF
TRBV19,TRBJ2-3,TRBD2,.,TGTGCCAGTAGTATTCAGGGCGGGGGGCTTTCCGGTACGCAGTATTTT,CASSIQGGGLSGTQYF
TRBV7-9,TRBJ2-5,.,.,TGTGCCAGCAGCTTAAACAGGGCCCAAGAGACCCAGTACTTC,CASSLNRAQETQYF
TRBV7-6,TRBJ2-2,.,few,TGTGCCAGCAGCTTAGGGGCTAATTCATTCACCGGGGAGCTGTTTTTT,CASSLGANSFTGELFF
TRBV6-5,TRBJ2-1,.,.,TGTGCCATCCCGAGGGAGCCGGGCTCCTACAATGAGCAGTTCTTC,CAIPREPGSYNEQFF
TRBV6-1,TRBJ1-2,.,.,TGTGCCAGCAGTGAAGTGAGGGGCGCGGGATATGGCTACACCTTC,CASSEVRGAGYGYTF
TRBV3-1/TRBV3-2,TRBJ2-1,.,few,TGTGCCAGCAGCCAAGTGTGGGGAGCCTACAATGAGCAGTTCTTC,CASSQVWGAYNEQFF
TRBV7-9,TRBJ2-3,.,.,TGTGCCAGCACCCGACAGATGGTAACAGATACGCAGTATTTT,CASTRQMVTDTQYF
TRBV6-5,TRBJ2-3,TRBD1,few,TGTGCCAGCAGATTCTCCGGACAGGGGACAGATACGCAGTATTTT,CASRFSGQGTDTQYF
TRBV7-2,TRBJ1-2,.,.,TGTGCCAGCAGGAAAGGGGATAACTATGGCTACACCTTC,CASRKGDNYGYTF
TRBV9,TRBJ2-5,.,.,TGTGCCAGCAGCGTAGGTGTGGGCAAGGAGACCCAGTACTTC,CASSVGVGKETQYF
TRBV29-1,TRBJ2-6,TRBD2,.,TGCAGCGTTAGGGAGGGATCTGGGGCCAACGTCCTGACTTTC,CSVREGSGANVLTF
TRBV5-1,TRBJ2-7,TRBD2,.,TGCGCCAGCAGCTCCCGAGTAGCGGGAGTGGCCGAGCAGTACTTC,CASSSRVAGVAEQYF
TRBV5-1,TRBJ2-4,TRBD2,.,TGCGCCAGCAGCTTGGAAACACGACTAGCGGCCAAAAACATTCAGTACTTC,CASSLETRLAAKNIQYF
TRBV10-3,TRBJ1-1,.,.,TGTGCCATCAACGGGGATATGAACACTGAAGCTTTCTTT,CAINGDMNTEAFF
TRBV4-2,TRBJ2-4,TRBD1,.,TGTGCCAGCAGCCTGGGGACAGGTGAAAACATTCAGTACTTC,CASSLGTGENIQYF
TRBV6-6,TRBJ1-2,.,.,TGTGCCAGCAGTCCCGAGGGATATGGCTACACCTTC,CASSPEGYGYTF
TRBV2,TRBJ2-4,TRBD2,.,TGTGCCAGCAGTTCTAGCGGGGGCAGGGACATTCAGTACTTC,CASSSSGGRDIQYF
TRBV27,TRBJ1-1,.,few,TGTGCCAGCGCTTGGAGAGTAGGGAACACTGAAGCTTTCTTT,CASAWRVGNTEAFF
TRBV10-3,TRBJ1-2,.,.,TGTGCCATCCGAGGGGGGGCGCCCTATGGCTACACCTTC,CAIRGGAPYGYTF
TRBV6-5,TRBJ1-1,.,.,TGTGCCAGCAGCCGCTCCCGGGGTCCCACTGAAGCTTTCTTT,CASSRSRGPTEAFF